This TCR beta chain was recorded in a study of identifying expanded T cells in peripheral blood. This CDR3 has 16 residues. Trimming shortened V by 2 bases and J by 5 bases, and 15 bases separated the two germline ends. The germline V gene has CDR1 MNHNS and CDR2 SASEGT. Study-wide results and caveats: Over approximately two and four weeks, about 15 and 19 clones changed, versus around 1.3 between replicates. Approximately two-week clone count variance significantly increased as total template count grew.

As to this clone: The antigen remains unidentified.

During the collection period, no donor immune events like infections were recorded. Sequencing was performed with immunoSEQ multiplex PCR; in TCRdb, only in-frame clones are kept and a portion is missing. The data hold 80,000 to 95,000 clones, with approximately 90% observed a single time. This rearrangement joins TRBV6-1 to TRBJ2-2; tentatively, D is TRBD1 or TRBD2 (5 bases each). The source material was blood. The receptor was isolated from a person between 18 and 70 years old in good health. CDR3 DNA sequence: TGTGCCAGCAGTGAAATCGCAGGGTCGGGAACCGGGGAGCTGTTTTTT. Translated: CASSEIAGSGTGELFF.